This note documents a single TCR beta chain sequence. The sample originates from a study of shared clonotypes between healthy human individuals. At the level of the study: Each donor contributed plates that comprised three CD4 naive, three CD4 memory, two CD8 naive and one CD8 memory.

Naivety among CD8 cells was defined by CD45RO negativity and positive CCR7 selection, thereby excluding terminally differentiated effector memory CD45RA+ cells. Samples underwent the assay at deep level. Repertoires were generated with immunoSEQ multiplex PCR, while TCRdb's copy carries only in-frame clones and drops some. The sample has 2 million to 2.5 million clones; approximately 94% are singletons. CDR3 length: 12 amino acids. Germline lookup yields CDR1 MNHNS and CDR2 SASEGT. Trimming cost V 5 bases and J 5 bases, with 10 bases left between them. The sample was naive CD8+ T cells sorted from blood. This sequence joins TRBV6-1 and TRBJ2-7; D perhaps matches TRBD1 (6 bases). The receptor's source is a man aged 18 to 29 in good health. The CDR3 DNA sequence: TGTGCCAGCAGTTATACAGGGAACGAGCAGTACTTC. Amino acid sequence: CASSYTGNEQYF.